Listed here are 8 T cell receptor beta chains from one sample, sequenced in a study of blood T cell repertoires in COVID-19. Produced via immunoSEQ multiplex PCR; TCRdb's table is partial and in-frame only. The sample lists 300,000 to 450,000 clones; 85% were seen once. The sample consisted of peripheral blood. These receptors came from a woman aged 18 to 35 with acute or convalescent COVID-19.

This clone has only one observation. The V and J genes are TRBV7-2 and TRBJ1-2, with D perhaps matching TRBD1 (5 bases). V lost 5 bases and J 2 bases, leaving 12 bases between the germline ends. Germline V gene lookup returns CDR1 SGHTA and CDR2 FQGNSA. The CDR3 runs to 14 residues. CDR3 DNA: TGTGCCAGCAGCCGCGGGGGAGGGAACTATGGCTACACCTTC. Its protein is CASSRGGGNYGYTF.

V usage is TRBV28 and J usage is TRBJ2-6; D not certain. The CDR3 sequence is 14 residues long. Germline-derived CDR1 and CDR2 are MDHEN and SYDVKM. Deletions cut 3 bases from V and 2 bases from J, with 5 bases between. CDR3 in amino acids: CASSFAAGANVLTF. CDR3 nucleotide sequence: TGTGCCAGCAGTTTCGCAGCTGGGGCCAACGTCCTGACTTTC.

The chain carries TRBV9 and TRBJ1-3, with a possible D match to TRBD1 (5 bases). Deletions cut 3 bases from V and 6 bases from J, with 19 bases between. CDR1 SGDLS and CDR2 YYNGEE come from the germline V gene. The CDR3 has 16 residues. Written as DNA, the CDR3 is TGTGCCAGCAGCGCCCGTCCCAGGGAAGGATCAAACACCATATATTTT. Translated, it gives CASSARPREGSNTIYF.

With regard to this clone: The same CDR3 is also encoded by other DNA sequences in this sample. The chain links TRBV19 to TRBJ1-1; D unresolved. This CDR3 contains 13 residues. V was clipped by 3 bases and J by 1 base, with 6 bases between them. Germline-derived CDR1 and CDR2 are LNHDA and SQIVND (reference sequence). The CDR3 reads CASSITRNTEAFF. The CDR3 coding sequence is TGTGCCAGTAGTATTACCAGGAACACTGAAGCTTTCTTT.

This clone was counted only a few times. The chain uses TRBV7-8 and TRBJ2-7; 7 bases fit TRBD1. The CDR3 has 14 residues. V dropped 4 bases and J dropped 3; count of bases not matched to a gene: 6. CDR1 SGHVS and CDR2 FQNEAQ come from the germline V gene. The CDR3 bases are TGTGCCAGCAGCTCGACAGGGTACGGCTACGAGCAGTACTTC. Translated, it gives CASSSTGYGYEQYF.

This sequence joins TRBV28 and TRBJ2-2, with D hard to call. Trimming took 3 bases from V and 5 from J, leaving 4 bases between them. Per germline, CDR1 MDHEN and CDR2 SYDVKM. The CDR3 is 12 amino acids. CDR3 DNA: TGTGCCAGCAGTTTCTCTACCGGGGAGCTGTTTTTT. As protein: CASSFSTGELFF. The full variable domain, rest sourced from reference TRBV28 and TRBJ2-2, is DVKVTQSSRYLVKRTGEKVFLECVQDMDHENMFWYRQDPGLGLRLIYFSYDVKMKEKGDIPEGYSVSREKKERFSLILESASTNQTSMYLCASSFSTGELFFGEGSRLTVL.

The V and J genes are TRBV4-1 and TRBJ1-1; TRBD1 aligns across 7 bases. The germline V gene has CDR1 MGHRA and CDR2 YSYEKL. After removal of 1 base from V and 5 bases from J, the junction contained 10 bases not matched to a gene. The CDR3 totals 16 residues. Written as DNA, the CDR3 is TGCGCCAGCAGCCAAGGACCACAGGGGCGCAGGACTGAAGCTTTCTTT. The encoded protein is CASSQGPQGRRTEAFF.

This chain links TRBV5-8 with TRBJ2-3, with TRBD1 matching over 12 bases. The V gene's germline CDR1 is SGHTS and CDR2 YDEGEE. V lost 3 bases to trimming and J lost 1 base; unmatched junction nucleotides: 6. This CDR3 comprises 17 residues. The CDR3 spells CASSSRDRGPGTDTQYF. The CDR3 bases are TGTGCCAGCAGCTCCCGGGACAGGGGGCCGGGCACAGATACGCAGTATTTT.